This TCR beta chain was obtained from a study of blood T cell repertoires in COVID-19. Across the whole study: There were acute and convalescent COVID-19 samples, and they came from the United States, Italy and Spain. PBMCs, B-cell-depleted T cells, or T cells were the source of the cDNA or gDNA that made up the material.

Original processing notes: Reference gene primer amplification yielded estimated nucleated cell counts. Repertoires were generated with immunoSEQ multiplex PCR, while TCRdb's copy carries only in-frame clones and drops some. V, J and clone size were drawn from that table, and D and trimming were deduced from the DNA. The sample lists 150,000 to 200,000 clones, 90% occurring once. The clonotype comes from a man aged 50-59 years with acute or convalescent COVID-19. The material sequenced was peripheral blood.

Here the CDR3 DNA reads TGTGCCACCAGCAGGACATTAGCCAAAAACATTCAGTACTTC. It is translated as CATSRTLAKNIQYF. The chain couples TRBV15 to TRBJ2-4, with D unclear. This CDR3 is 14 amino acids long. Germline V gene lookup returns CDR1 LNHNV and CDR2 YYDKDF (reference sequence). Trimming cost V 3 bases and J 0 bases, with 6 bases left between them.